Following are 10 T cell receptor beta chains from one sample sequenced in a study of blood T cells in healthy people across ages. A sample-barcoded 5' primer and a J-beta primer mix were used in a second PCR of roughly 7 to 11 cycles. TCRdb re-analysed the 5' RACE reads in MiXCR, keeping a single row per CDR3 protein. The sample includes about 1.4 million distinct CDR3 sequences, around 59% of them seen just once. Input material: blood. These receptors all stem from a man between 18 and 29 years old in good health.

The chain recombines TRBV28 with TRBJ2-1, with a weak D call TRBD1 (5 bases). The V gene lost 3 bases and the J gene lost 12 bases, with 9 bases spanning the gap. This CDR3 has 11 residues. CDR1 and CDR2 (germline): MDHEN, SYDVKM. The CDR3 nucleotides are TGTGCCAGCAGTTTGGGGCAAATGCAGTTCTTC. This gives the protein CASSLGQMQFF. The full variable domain, in which reference TRBV28 and TRBJ2-1 provide the parts outside the CDR3, is DVKVTQSSRYLVKRTGEKVFLECVQDMDHENMFWYRQDPGLGLRLIYFSYDVKMKEKGDIPEGYSVSREKKERFSLILESASTNQTSMYLCASSLGQMQFFGPGTRLTVL.

The V and J genes are TRBV27 and TRBJ1-1; D perhaps matches TRBD1 (5 bases). Germline CDR1 MNHEY, CDR2 SMNVEV (reference sequence). The V end was cut by 8 bases, the J end by 8 bases, with 27 bases between. This CDR3 is 16 amino acids long. The CDR3 is CASARLWDEVKGEAFF. The CDR3 DNA reads as TGTGCCAGCGCACGCCTCTGGGACGAAGTAAAAGGGGAAGCTTTCTTT.

The gene calls are TRBV27 and TRBJ2-7; D is possibly TRBD1 (5 bases). This CDR3 contains 17 residues. V lost 7 bases and J lost 0, with 22 bases in between. Germline CDR1 is MNHEY and CDR2 is SMNVEV (reference sequence). Here the CDR3 DNA reads TGTGCCAGCAACCCGGAAATCAGGGTAAAGGGCTCCTACGAGCAGTACTTC. Amino acid sequence: CASNPEIRVKGSYEQYF.

This chain joins TRBV20-1 and TRBJ2-4; D tentatively reads TRBD1 or TRBD2 (5 bases each). Judging by the DNA end, TRBJ2-7 fits better; the J call may be wrong. CDR1 is DFQATT, CDR2 SNEGSKA, per germline (reference sequence). This CDR3 comprises 12 residues. CDR3 sequence (DNA): TGCAGATCGGGGCCTACAACCTACGAGCAGTACTTC. Translated: CRSGPTTYEQYF.

V is TRBV28 and J is TRBJ2-5; 7 nucleotides match TRBD1. Trimming at V came to 5 bases and at J to 4 bases, leaving 10 bases not matched to a gene. This CDR3 contains 15 residues. Per germline, CDR1 MDHEN and CDR2 SYDVKM. CDR3 DNA sequence: TGTGCCAGCAGTAACCCGGGACAGTATCTAGAGACCCAGTACTTC. Translating gives CASSNPGQYLETQYF.

The chain has TRBV10-2 and TRBJ2-1; 9 bases are shared with TRBD2. The CDR3 totals 15 residues. In germline, CDR1 is WSHSY, CDR2 SAAADI. The V segment lost 6 bases and the J segment 0 bases; nucleotides outside the gene matches: 3. CDR3 in amino acids: CASRSSGASYNEQFF. The CDR3 DNA reads TGCGCCAGCAGGTCTAGCGGGGCCTCCTACAATGAGCAGTTCTTC.

This chain joins TRBV11-2 and TRBJ2-5, with 9 bases that match TRBD2. The CDR3 sequence is 19 residues long. Trimming removed 1 base from V and 3 bases from J; junction bases left unmatched: 15. CDR1 is SGHAT and CDR2 is FQNNGV in the germline V gene. The CDR3 DNA is TGTGCCAGCAGCTTAGTCCCGATCCTAGCGGGGCTACCCGAAGAGACCCAGTACTTC. This sequence encodes CASSLVPILAGLPEETQYF.

The V gene is TRBV27, the J gene TRBJ2-3; D may correspond to TRBD1 or TRBD2 (5 bases each). This CDR3 has 17 residues. The V gene lost 0 bases and the J gene lost 3 bases, with 16 bases spanning the gap. Per the germline V gene, CDR1 is MNHEY and CDR2 is SMNVEV (reference sequence). The CDR3 DNA is TGTGCCAGCAGTTTATCGATAGAGGGGAAGTGGACAGATACGCAGTATTTT. It codes for CASSLSIEGKWTDTQYF.

This chain links TRBV20-1 with TRBJ2-7; D is undetermined. The CDR3 runs 11 residues. Germline CDR1 DFQATT, CDR2 SNEGSKA (reference sequence). V was pared by 3 bases and J by 3 bases, with 6 bases between. Here the CDR3 DNA reads TGCAGTGCTAGGTACAGCTACGAGCAGTACTTC. Encoded protein: CSARYSYEQYF.

To note about this clonotype: One end of the junction varies from germline; a read error may be responsible. The chain couples TRBV29-1 to TRBJ2-3; 9 nucleotides match TRBD2. This CDR3 contains 14 residues. Germline V lookup: CDR1 SQVTM, CDR2 ANQGSEA. CDR3 bases: TGCGGCGTTGAAAGAGCGGGGGGCTCAGATACGCAGTATTTT. Translation: CGVERAGGSDTQYF.